The 12 T cell receptor beta chains below were found in one sample sequenced in a study of cytomegalovirus exposure and HLA in healthy donors. A multiplex PCR was run with 60 Vbeta primers and 13 Jbeta primers. Sequencing used immunoSEQ multiplex PCR; TCRdb keeps in-frame clones, though not all of them. The data hold roughly 140,000 clones, with more than 70% observed a single time. Sequencing used PBMCs. Source of these receptors: a woman aged 40 to 49 in good health and CMV-seronegative.

This clone occurred a few times. The chain recombines TRBV5-4 with TRBJ1-5, with D possibly being TRBD1 (5 bases). Between the trimmed V and J ends, which lost 3 bases and 5 bases, there was a span of 12 bases. This CDR3 contains 14 residues. CDR1 is SGHNT, CDR2 YYREEE, per germline (reference sequence). Here the CDR3 reads CASSWGGVDQPQHF. The CDR3 DNA reads as TGTGCCAGCAGCTGGGGCGGGGTGGATCAGCCCCAGCATTTT.

There are a few counts of this clone. The chain combines TRBV5-5 with TRBJ1-2, with unresolved D. The CDR3 runs 14 residues. V lost 4 bases and J lost 0, with 10 bases in between. Per the germline V gene, CDR1 is SGHKS and CDR2 is YYEKEE (reference sequence). For the CDR3, the DNA is TGTGCCAGCAGCGTAGAGGGTCCTAACTATGGCTACACCTTC. The encoded protein is CASSVEGPNYGYTF.

The chain has TRBV5-5 and TRBJ2-7; 11 bases map to TRBD1. CDR1 and CDR2 (germline): SGHKS, YYEKEE (reference sequence). The CDR3 is 15 residues long. J gave up 8 bases and V 4 bases, and 11 bases lay outside the gene matches. The CDR3 loop reads CASSDAPGQGGKQYF. CDR3 DNA: TGTGCCAGCAGCGACGCCCCGGGACAGGGGGGCAAGCAGTACTTC.

The chain joins TRBV6-1 to TRBJ2-1, with 11 bases fitting TRBD2. The CDR3 consists of 15 residues. Losses at the gene ends were 7 bases for V and 4 bases for J; bases not matched to a gene: 6. Per germline, CDR1 MNHNS and CDR2 SASEGT. In DNA form, the CDR3 reads TGTGCCAGCACATCCGGGACTAGCGGTTACAATGAGCAGTTCTTC. It specifies CASTSGTSGYNEQFF.

CDR3 coding DNA: TGTGCCAGCAGCGGACGGGGGAGAGGCACAGATACGCAGTATTTT. This sequence encodes CASSGRGRGTDTQYF. This chain links TRBV28 with TRBJ2-3; tentative D call: TRBD2 (6 bases). Germline V CDR1 and CDR2: MDHEN, SYDVKM. This CDR3 spans 15 amino acids. V lost 6 bases, J lost 1 base, and 14 bases lay in between.

This chain joins TRBV21-1 and TRBJ1-4; TRBD1 was called by the table and not checked on the DNA. TRBV21-1 is described as a pseudogene. The CDR3 extends over 15 amino acids. As DNA, the CDR3 is TGTGCCAGCAGCAAACAGGTCCCAACAACTGAAAAACTGTTTTTT. It translates to CASSKQVPTTEKLFF.

This chain connects TRBV6-5 to TRBJ2-7; 8 bases line up with TRBD2. The CDR3 runs to 15 residues. CDR1 and CDR2 (germline): MNHEY, SVGAGI. The trim removed 5 bases at V and 1 base at J, leaving 7 bases unmatched. Here the CDR3 DNA reads TGTGCCAGCAGTCAAACTAGCGGACCTTCCTACGAGCAGTACTTC. Amino acid sequence: CASSQTSGPSYEQYF.

The CDR3 region is CASSLGLAGVGSYEQYF. The DNA of the CDR3 is TGTGCCAGCAGCTTAGGACTAGCGGGGGTAGGCTCCTACGAGCAGTACTTC. The rearrangement uses TRBV13 and TRBJ2-7; 11 nucleotides line up with TRBD2. J was trimmed by 0 bases and V by 0 bases; bases with no gene match: 4. The CDR3 loop spans 17 amino acids. Looked up from germline, CDR1 is PRHDT and CDR2 is FYEKMQ (reference sequence).

The rearrangement links TRBV5-6 to TRBJ2-7, with 10 bases aligning to TRBD2. The J segment lost 3 bases and the V segment lost 1 base, leaving 13 bases of the junction unmatched. The CDR3 covers 18 residues. Germline CDR1 reads SGHDT; CDR2 reads YYEEEE. CDR3 coding DNA: TGTGCCAGCAGCTTGAGCTTCACTAGCGGGGATGAATTCTACGAGCAGTACTTC. Encoded protein: CASSLSFTSGDEFYEQYF.

The gene calls are TRBV27 and TRBJ2-1, with D maybe TRBD1 (5 bases). CDR1 and CDR2 from the germline V gene are MNHEY and SMNVEV (reference sequence). The CDR3 is 18 amino acids. V gave up 0 bases and J gave up 3 bases, with 18 bases separating them. The CDR3 region is CASSLSGNLGVNYNEQFF. The CDR3 DNA reads TGTGCCAGCAGTTTATCGGGCAACTTAGGGGTGAACTACAATGAGCAGTTCTTC.

CDR3: CASSFPFSGGIGNEQFF. The CDR3 DNA follows: TGTGCCAGCAGCTTCCCCTTCTCCGGCGGGATAGGCAATGAGCAGTTCTTC. This rearrangement joins TRBV7-9 to TRBJ2-1; D is possibly TRBD2 (6 bases). The CDR3 totals 17 residues. Trimming cost V 3 bases and J 6 bases, with 21 bases left between them. CDR1 is SEHNR and CDR2 is FQNEAQ in the germline V gene (reference sequence).

The count of this clone is one. The chain is built from TRBV5-1 and TRBJ2-2; D not resolved. The CDR3 contains 13 residues. CDR1 SGHRS and CDR2 YFSETQ come from the germline V gene. Trimming stripped 3 bases from V and 8 bases from J, with 11 bases between. The CDR3 reads CASSSLGEGELFF. The CDR3 DNA follows: TGCGCCAGCAGCTCGTTAGGAGAGGGGGAGCTGTTTTTT.